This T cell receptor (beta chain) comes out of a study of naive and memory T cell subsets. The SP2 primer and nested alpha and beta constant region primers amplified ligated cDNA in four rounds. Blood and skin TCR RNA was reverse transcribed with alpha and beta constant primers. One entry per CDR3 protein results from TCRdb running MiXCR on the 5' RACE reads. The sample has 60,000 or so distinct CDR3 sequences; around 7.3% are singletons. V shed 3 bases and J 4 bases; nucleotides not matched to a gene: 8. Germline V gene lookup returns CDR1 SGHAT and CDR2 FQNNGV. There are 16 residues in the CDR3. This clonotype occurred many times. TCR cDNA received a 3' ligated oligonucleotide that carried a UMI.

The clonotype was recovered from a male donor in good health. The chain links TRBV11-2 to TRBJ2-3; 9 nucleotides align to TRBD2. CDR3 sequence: CASSLRAGGPSDTQYF. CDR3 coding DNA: TGTGCCAGCAGCTTGAGGGCGGGAGGGCCCTCAGATACGCAGTATTTT.